This paragraph reports one TCR beta chain. The sample belongs to a study of T cells expressing NK-cell markers. Overall study context: Seven HCMV-seropositive donors and one seronegative donor made up the eight sequenced donors.

The CDR3 has 15 residues. Germline-derived CDR1 and CDR2 are MNHEY and SMNVEV (reference sequence). TCRdb re-called the 5' RACE reads; every CDR3 protein appears as one record, without DNA. The sample table sets out tens of thousands of distinct CDR3 sequences. The chain combines TRBV27 with TRBJ2-5; the TCRdb D gene call, TRBD1, has no DNA to confirm it. Sequenced input: blood T cells: a sorted CD56 or NKG2C T cell subset, CD4+ or CD8+ T cells, or bulk PBMC T cells (not recorded which). The sequence was collected from a woman between 18 and 70 years old in good health. This CDR3 is CASSLSLGQQETQYF.